The 32 T cell receptor beta chains below all came from one sample that was sequenced in a study of shared T cell receptors in the human thymus. Only in-frame clones appear in the TCRdb table, and some are missing; sequencing was by immunoSEQ multiplex PCR. The sample contains about 380,000 clones, 85% to 95% of which appear only once. Input material: thymocytes. The receptors stem from a human donor.

This chain links TRBV4-3 with TRBJ2-7; tentative D call: TRBD2 (6 bases). Trimming removed 1 base at V and 3 bases at J, with 13 bases between. Germline V gene sequence: CDR1 LGHNA, CDR2 YSLEER. The CDR3 spans 15 residues. The CDR3, as DNA: TGCGCCAGCAGCCAAGTGGGCGGGATAGACTACGAGCAGTACTTC. Translating it yields CASSQVGGIDYEQYF.

The chain carries TRBV19 and TRBJ2-2; maybe TRBD1 (6 bases). CDR3 length: 15 residues. The ends were cut back, 3 bases at V and 4 bases at J, with 12 bases in the middle. Germline V gene sequence: CDR1 LNHDA, CDR2 SQIVND (reference sequence). CDR3 residues: CASSILRGGTGELFF. DNA for the CDR3: TGTGCCAGTAGTATTCTCAGGGGCGGCACCGGGGAGCTGTTTTTT.

This clone has a handful of counts. The V call is TRBV18, the J call TRBJ2-2; D unclear. CDR3 length: 14 residues. Germline lookup yields CDR1 KGHSH and CDR2 LQKENI. The V and J ends lost 4 bases and 7 bases respectively, with 13 bases between them. The CDR3 loop is CASSHLLVGGELFF. For the CDR3, the DNA is TGTGCCAGCTCACATTTGTTGGTTGGCGGGGAGCTGTTTTTT.

The chain is built from TRBV27 and TRBJ2-2; 8 bases map to TRBD1. The V gene's germline CDR1 is MNHEY and CDR2 SMNVEV (reference sequence). The CDR3 covers 15 residues. V shed 4 bases and J 7 bases; nucleotides not matched to a gene: 8. The CDR3 region is CASSYVQGGGGELFF. CDR3 sequence (DNA): TGTGCCAGCAGTTACGTACAGGGGGGCGGCGGGGAGCTGTTTTTT.

The V and J genes are TRBV27 and TRBJ2-5, with 8 nucleotides matching TRBD2. Judging by the DNA end, TRBJ2-7 fits better; the J call may be wrong. This CDR3 spans 18 amino acids. Germline CDR1 reads MNHEY; CDR2 reads SMNVEV (reference sequence). The CDR3 DNA reads TGTGCCAGCAGTTTAAAGGAGGAGGCTAGCGGGCTACACTACGAGCAGTACTTC. Residues: CASSLKEEASGLHYEQYF.

The chain is built from TRBV5-4 and TRBJ2-7; 8 bases are a match to TRBD1. V shed 3 bases, J shed 3 bases, and the junction held 11 bases outside the gene matches. The CDR3 has 16 amino acids. Germline CDR1 and CDR2: SGHNT and YYREEE (reference sequence). CDR3 region: CASSSAGTGKNYEQYF. CDR3 DNA: TGTGCCAGCAGCTCAGCCGGGACAGGAAAAAACTACGAGCAGTACTTC.

This clone was seen once. The chain carries TRBV4-3 and TRBJ2-5; 9 bases fit TRBD1. With 8 bases clipped from V and 3 bases from J, the junction kept 13 bases outside the gene matches. Germline V gene data show CDR1 as LGHNA and CDR2 as YSLEER. This CDR3 is built from 16 residues. CDR3 nucleotide sequence: TGCGCCAGCCGCGAGGGGACAGGGCGGGACGAAGAGACCCAGTACTTC. This encodes CASREGTGRDEETQYF.

The V gene is TRBV28, the J gene TRBJ2-1; perhaps TRBD1 as D (6 bases). The CDR3 consists of 16 residues. The germline CDR1 and CDR2 sequences are MDHEN and SYDVKM. V was pared by 6 bases and J by 0 bases, with 15 bases between. CDR3 coding DNA: TGTGCCAGCAGCTTGAGGACAGCCTTCTCCTACAATGAGCAGTTCTTC. As protein: CASSLRTAFSYNEQFF. The full variable domain, its missing parts supplied by reference TRBV28 and TRBJ2-1, is DVKVTQSSRYLVKRTGEKVFLECVQDMDHENMFWYRQDPGLGLRLIYFSYDVKMKEKGDIPEGYSVSREKKERFSLILESASTNQTSMYLCASSLRTAFSYNEQFFGPGTRLTVL.

The chain is built from TRBV11-2 and TRBJ2-7; 8 positions match TRBD1. The CDR3 length is 15 residues. J lost 3 bases, V lost 3 bases, and 7 bases had no gene match. The germline V gene has CDR1 SGHAT and CDR2 FQNNGV. The CDR3 loop reads CASSLRQGRFYEQYF. In nucleotides, the CDR3 is TGTGCCAGCAGCTTGCGACAGGGGAGGTTCTACGAGCAGTACTTC.

The chain uses TRBV20-1 and TRBJ1-4, with a possible D match to TRBD1 (5 bases). Germline V gene data show CDR1 as DFQATT and CDR2 as SNEGSKA (reference sequence). V lost 5 bases and J 8 bases, leaving 9 bases between the germline ends. CDR3 size: 11 residues. The CDR3 loop is CSAPGGEKLFF. The CDR3 DNA reads as TGCAGTGCTCCGGGGGGGGAAAAACTGTTTTTT.

The chain is built from TRBV27 and TRBJ2-1, with TRBD2 matching 7 bases. The CDR3 sequence is 16 residues long. Trimming cost V 4 bases and J 3 bases; bases outside gene matches: 9. Germline V lookup: CDR1 MNHEY, CDR2 SMNVEV (reference sequence). CDR3 sequence (DNA): TGTGCCAGCAGTTCCACCCTAGCGGAGCACTACAATGAGCAGTTCTTC. Amino acid sequence: CASSSTLAEHYNEQFF.

The chain uses TRBV7-2 and TRBJ1-5; D is unresolved. Germline V gives CDR1 SGHTA, CDR2 FQGNSA. This CDR3 region has 15 residues. V was shortened by 1 base and J by 2 bases, with 9 bases between the two germline ends. The CDR3 DNA reads as TGTGCCAGCAGCTTAGTTCCCCGCGGCAATCAGCCCCAGCATTTT. Residues: CASSLVPRGNQPQHF.

A few counts support this clone. This rearrangement joins TRBV19 to TRBJ2-5; D unclear. Trimming removed 6 bases from V and 5 bases from J, with 1 base in between. CDR3 size: 9 residues. CDR1 is LNHDA, CDR2 SQIVND, per germline (reference sequence). CDR3 DNA: TGTGCCAGTAGGGAGACCCAGTACTTC. This encodes CASRETQYF.

V usage is TRBV19 and J usage is TRBJ1-1; the D is unclear. The germline V gene has CDR1 LNHDA and CDR2 SQIVND (reference sequence). The CDR3 is 13 amino acids. Trimming removed 1 base at V and 11 bases at J, with 14 bases between. The CDR3 DNA is TGTGCCAGTAGTATAGGAAGGACTTCCTGGGCTTTCTTT. This sequence encodes CASSIGRTSWAFF.

This sequence joins TRBV5-4 and TRBJ1-2, with TRBD1 identical over 10 bases. In germline, CDR1 is SGHNT, CDR2 YYREEE (reference sequence). V lost 1 base, J lost 4 bases, and 10 bases stayed unmatched. The CDR3 runs to 17 residues. The CDR3 region has the DNA TGTGCCAGCAGCTTGCGTGACAGGGGGCACGAGCTCTATGGCTACACCTTC. Translating gives CASSLRDRGHELYGYTF.

The chain couples TRBV28 to TRBJ2-7, with 9 positions matching TRBD1. This CDR3 region has 15 residues. Germline loops: CDR1 MDHEN, CDR2 SYDVKM. With 7 bases clipped from V and 4 bases from J, the junction kept 11 bases outside the gene matches. This CDR3 is CASTHRGRGIYEQYF. In DNA form, the CDR3 reads TGTGCCAGCACCCACAGGGGGCGAGGTATTTACGAGCAGTACTTC. The complete variable domain, with remaining parts taken from reference TRBV28 and TRBJ2-7, reads DVKVTQSSRYLVKRTGEKVFLECVQDMDHENMFWYRQDPGLGLRLIYFSYDVKMKEKGDIPEGYSVSREKKERFSLILESASTNQTSMYLCASTHRGRGIYEQYFGPGTRLTVT.

V usage is TRBV28 and J usage is TRBJ1-5, with TRBD1 as a possible D gene (6 bases). Germline CDR1 reads MDHEN; CDR2 reads SYDVKM. The CDR3 consists of 12 residues. The V gene lost 7 bases and the J gene lost 5 bases, with 9 bases spanning the gap. The CDR3 DNA reads TGTGCCAGCAAGGACAGTCATCAGCCCCAGCATTTT. Its translation is CASKDSHQPQHF.

This chain joins TRBV7-3 and TRBJ2-1, with TRBD2 identical over 12 bases. The CDR3 contains 16 residues. The germline V gene has CDR1 SGHTA and CDR2 FQGTGA. The V and J ends lost 3 bases and 4 bases, in that order; junction bases with no gene match: 4. As DNA, the CDR3 is TGTGCCAGCAGCTTCGGGACTAGCGGGTGGTACAATGAGCAGTTCTTC. Residues: CASSFGTSGWYNEQFF.

The V gene is TRBV15, the J gene TRBJ2-7; TRBD2 aligns across 7 bases. CDR3 length: 17 amino acids. The germline V gene has CDR1 LNHNV and CDR2 YYDKDF (reference sequence). J was trimmed by 3 bases and V by 0 bases; bases with no gene match: 11. CDR3 amino acids: CATSRDWTGLGHYEQYF. CDR3 sequence (DNA): TGTGCCACCAGCAGAGATTGGACCGGACTAGGACACTACGAGCAGTACTTC.

This chain uses TRBV6-1 with TRBJ2-2, with 8 bases identical to TRBD1. The ends lost 1 base at V and 5 bases at J; junction bases unmatched: 12. Germline V gene lookup returns CDR1 MNHNS and CDR2 SASEGT. The CDR3 contains 18 residues. CDR3 region: CASSEDLMGQVWTGELFF. The CDR3 nucleotides read TGTGCCAGCAGTGAAGATTTGATGGGACAGGTTTGGACCGGGGAGCTGTTTTTT.

V usage is TRBV5-1 and J usage is TRBJ1-4, with TRBD1 as a possible D gene (5 bases). From germline, CDR1 is SGHRS and CDR2 YFSETQ. V gave up 3 bases and J gave up 8 bases, with 17 bases separating them. The CDR3 is 15 amino acids. The CDR3 DNA sequence: TGCGCCAGCAGCTGGGCCTCTGGGGGAGGCGAAAAACTGTTTTTT. Encoded protein: CASSWASGGGEKLFF.

The V call is TRBV6-1, the J call TRBJ2-1, with D perhaps matching TRBD1 (5 bases). Germline CDR1 reads MNHNS; CDR2 reads SASEGT. This CDR3 contains 14 residues. V was trimmed by 7 bases and J by 1 base, leaving 11 bases between them. The CDR3 spells CASKGHASYNEQFF. The CDR3 DNA sequence: TGTGCCAGCAAGGGGCACGCATCCTACAATGAGCAGTTCTTC.

The gene calls are TRBV27 and TRBJ2-3; TRBD2 agrees at 11 bases. Unmatched junction bases numbered 12, after V lost 2 bases and J lost 2 bases. Per germline, CDR1 MNHEY and CDR2 SMNVEV (reference sequence). CDR3 length: 19 amino acids. CDR3 DNA: TGTGCCAGCAGTTTACGTCTAGCGGGAGGCGTCGGTAACACAGATACGCAGTATTTT. Protein: CASSLRLAGGVGNTDTQYF.

The chain joins TRBV27 to TRBJ2-1; possibly TRBD2 for D (5 bases). Per germline, CDR1 MNHEY and CDR2 SMNVEV (reference sequence). The CDR3 is 17 amino acids. Trimming took off 4 bases at V and 0 bases at J, with 16 bases between the two ends. The CDR3 bases are TGTGCCAGCAGTTATGAGGGTGCGTTTATCTCCTACAATGAGCAGTTCTTC. Its protein product is CASSYEGAFISYNEQFF.

The chain employs TRBV5-5 and TRBJ2-7; 12 bases are a match to TRBD1. After removal of 2 bases from V and 5 bases from J, the junction contained 5 bases not matched to a gene. This CDR3 has 15 amino acids. CDR1 is SGHKS and CDR2 is YYEKEE in the germline V gene (reference sequence). Here the CDR3 DNA reads TGTGCCAGCAGCTTCCGGGACAGGGGGCCTCACGAGCAGTACTTC. This translates into CASSFRDRGPHEQYF.

CDR3 coding DNA: TGTGCCAGCAGCCACCGGCCGGACTGGGACAATGAGCAGTTCTTC. Protein product: CASSHRPDWDNEQFF. The V and J genes are TRBV7-3 and TRBJ2-1, with D perhaps TRBD2 (5 bases). Germline CDR1 and CDR2: SGHTA and FQGTGA. There are 15 residues in the CDR3. The ends were cut back, 5 bases at V and 5 bases at J, with 16 bases in the middle.

The chain couples TRBV7-2 to TRBJ2-7; a weak D match, TRBD2 (6 bases). CDR1 SGHTA and CDR2 FQGNSA come from the germline V gene. The CDR3 runs to 12 residues. The V and J ends lost 5 bases and 7 bases respectively, with 12 bases between them. The CDR3 DNA sequence: TGTGCCAGCAGCAAGGGGAGGAAAGAGCAGTACTTC. Translated: CASSKGRKEQYF.

CDR3 loop: CASSLDSSGNTIYF. DNA of the CDR3: TGTGCCAGCAGCTTAGACAGCTCTGGAAACACCATATATTTT. The rearrangement links TRBV7-9 to TRBJ1-3, with D uncertain. The CDR3 consists of 14 residues. Trimming removed 1 base at V and 0 bases at J, with 4 bases between. Germline V gene sequence: CDR1 SEHNR, CDR2 FQNEAQ (reference sequence).

The V call is TRBV7-2, the J call TRBJ2-5; D may correspond to TRBD1 or TRBD2 (5 bases each). Germline CDR1 SGHTA, CDR2 FQGNSA. Deletions cut 1 base from V and 4 bases from J, with 10 bases between. This CDR3 is 14 amino acids long. CDR3 in DNA: TGTGCCAGCAGCTTAGGTGGGGGAGTAGAGACCCAGTACTTC. Protein product: CASSLGGGVETQYF.

The chain is built from TRBV9 and TRBJ1-3; D is ambiguous. The CDR3 covers 16 residues. V lost 3 bases and J lost 0, with 13 bases in between. CDR1 and CDR2 (germline): SGDLS, YYNGEE. The CDR3 DNA reads as TGTGCCAGCAGCGAGGCCTGGCGTGGCTCTGGAAACACCATATATTTT. Amino acid sequence: CASSEAWRGSGNTIYF.

As for this clone: Different DNA sequences within this sample yield the same CDR3. The chain couples TRBV5-1 to TRBJ2-3; D unresolved. Germline values: CDR1 SGHRS, CDR2 YFSETQ. CDR3 size: 12 residues. Trimming left V 3 bases short and J 2 bases short, with 4 bases between. CDR3 nucleotide sequence: TGCGCCAGCAGCTCAAACACAGATACGCAGTATTTT. Amino acid sequence: CASSSNTDTQYF.

This clone has just one count. The CDR3 DNA reads TGTGCCTGGAGTGTGTGGGGGCACAATCAGCCCCAGCATTTT. It is translated as CAWSVWGHNQPQHF. J is TRBJ1-5 and V is TRBV30; D perhaps matches TRBD1 (6 bases). CDR1 is GTSNPN, CDR2 SVGIG, per germline (reference sequence). With 0 bases removed from V and 3 bases from J, the gap between germline ends came to 9 bases. The CDR3 extends over 14 amino acids.